The 4 T cell receptor beta chains below were found in one sample sequenced in a study of T cells in Graves' hyperthyroidism and ophthalmopathy. Amplification of TCR beta CDR3 regions was performed using RNA transcripts as template. With the HTBI primer set, the TCR CDR3 went through a first round of RT-PCR. TCRdb redid the calling of the multiplex PCR reads with MiXCR, one entry per CDR3 protein. The sample lists about 250,000 distinct CDR3 sequences; around 24% were seen once. Source material: blood. The origin of the receptors is a woman in her forties with Graves' ophthalmopathy.

The V call is TRBV6-1, the J call TRBJ1-2; D is unresolved. Between the trimmed V and J ends, which lost 7 bases and 5 bases, there was a span of 20 bases. Germline CDR1 reads MNHNS; CDR2 reads SASEGT. This CDR3 has 15 amino acids. CDR3 protein: CASISDAALWYGYTF. The CDR3 region has the DNA TGTGCCAGCATCTCGGACGCGGCCCTTTGGTATGGCTACACCTTC.

This chain connects TRBV6-2 or TRBV6-3 to TRBJ2-5, with D perhaps matching TRBD2 (6 bases). CDR3 length: 15 residues. Trimming stripped 0 bases from V and 5 bases from J, with 13 bases between. Germline CDR1 and CDR2: MNHEY and SVGEGT. In nucleotides, the CDR3 is TGTGCCAGCAGTTACTCGCGGGGTTCCGGGGAGACCCAGTACTTC. It encodes CASSYSRGSGETQYF.

Remarks on this clonotype: The germline gene is not matched at one end of the junction; a read error may be the cause. This chain joins TRBV12-3 or TRBV12-4 and TRBJ1-5; possible D gene TRBD1, 5 bases. The CDR3 runs 14 residues. The DNA for the CDR3 is TGTGCCAGCAGTCCGGTCAGGGTGGGTCAGCCCCAGCTTTTT. This translates into CASSPVRVGQPQLF.

This sequence joins TRBV6-1 and TRBJ2-7, with a possible D match to TRBD1 (7 bases). Germline CDR1 MNHNS, CDR2 SASEGT. The CDR3 is made up of 15 amino acids. The V end lost 6 bases, the J end lost 0 bases, and 15 bases lay between the germline ends. CDR3 DNA sequence: TGTGCCAGCAGCCCGGCGGGACAGAGCTCCTACGAGCAGTACTTC. Its protein is CASSPAGQSSYEQYF.